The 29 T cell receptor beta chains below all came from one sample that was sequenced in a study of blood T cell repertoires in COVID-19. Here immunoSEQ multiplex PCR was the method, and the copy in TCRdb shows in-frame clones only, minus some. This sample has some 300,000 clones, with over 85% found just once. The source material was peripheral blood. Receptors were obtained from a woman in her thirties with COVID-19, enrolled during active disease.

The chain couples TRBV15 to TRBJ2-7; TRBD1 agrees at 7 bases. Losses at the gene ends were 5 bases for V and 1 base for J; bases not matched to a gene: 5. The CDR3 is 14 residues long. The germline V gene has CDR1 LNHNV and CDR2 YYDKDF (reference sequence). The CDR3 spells CATSGGQVSYEQYF. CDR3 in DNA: TGTGCCACCAGCGGAGGACAGGTATCCTACGAGCAGTACTTC.

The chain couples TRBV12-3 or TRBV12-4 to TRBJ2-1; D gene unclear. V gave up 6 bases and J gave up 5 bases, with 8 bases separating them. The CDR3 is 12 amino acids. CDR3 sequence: CASRLLNNEQFF. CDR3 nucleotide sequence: TGTGCCAGCAGACTACTTAACAATGAGCAGTTCTTC.

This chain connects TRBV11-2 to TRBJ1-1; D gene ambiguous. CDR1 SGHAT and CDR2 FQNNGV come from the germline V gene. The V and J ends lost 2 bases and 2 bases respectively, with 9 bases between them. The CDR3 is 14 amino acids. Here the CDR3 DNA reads TGTGCCAGCAGCTTATCGGGGAAAAACACTGAAGCTTTCTTT. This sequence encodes CASSLSGKNTEAFF.

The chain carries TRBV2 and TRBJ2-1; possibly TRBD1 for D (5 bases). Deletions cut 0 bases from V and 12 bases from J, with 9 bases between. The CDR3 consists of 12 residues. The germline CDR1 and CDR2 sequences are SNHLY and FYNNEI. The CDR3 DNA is TGTGCCAGCAGTGAAGCGGGGCTAGGGCAGTTCTTC. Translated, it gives CASSEAGLGQFF.

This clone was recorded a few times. As DNA, the CDR3 is TGTGCCAGCGGGGTCGGCGGAGGGTCCCCAGATACGCAGTATTTT. It codes for CASGVGGGSPDTQYF. The genes are TRBV6-5 and TRBJ2-3, with a possible D match to TRBD2 (6 bases). Trimming left V 8 bases short and J 4 bases short, with 19 bases between. Germline CDR1 MNHEY, CDR2 SVGAGI. This CDR3 is built from 15 residues.

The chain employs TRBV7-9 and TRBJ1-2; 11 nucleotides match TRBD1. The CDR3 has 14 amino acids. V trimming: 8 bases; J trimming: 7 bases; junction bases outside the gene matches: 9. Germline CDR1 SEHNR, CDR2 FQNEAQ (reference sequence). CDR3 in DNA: TGTGCCAGCGGCCAGGACAGGGGGCCTGGTGGCTACACCTTC. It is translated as CASGQDRGPGGYTF.

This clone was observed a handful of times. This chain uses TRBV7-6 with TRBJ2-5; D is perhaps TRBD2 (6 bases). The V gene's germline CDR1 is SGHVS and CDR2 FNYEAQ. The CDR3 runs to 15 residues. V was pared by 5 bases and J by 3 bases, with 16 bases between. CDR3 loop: CASSRGVGGKETQYF. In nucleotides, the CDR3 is TGTGCCAGCAGCCGAGGGGTCGGGGGAAAAGAGACCCAGTACTTC.

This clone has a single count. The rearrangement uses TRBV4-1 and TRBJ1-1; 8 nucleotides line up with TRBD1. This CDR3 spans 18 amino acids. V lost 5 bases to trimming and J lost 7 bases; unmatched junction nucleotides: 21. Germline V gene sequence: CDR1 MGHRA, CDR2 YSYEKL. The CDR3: CASSWWGRAGGRLGEAFF. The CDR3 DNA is TGCGCCAGCAGCTGGTGGGGTCGGGCAGGGGGCCGGCTAGGTGAAGCTTTCTTT.

CDR3 nucleotides: TGTGCCTGGAGTCACCGGGACGGGGGATATTCACCCCTCCACTTT. Encoded protein: CAWSHRDGGYSPLHF. The chain couples TRBV30 to TRBJ1-6, with D perhaps TRBD1 (5 bases). CDR1 and CDR2 from the germline V gene are GTSNPN and SVGIG (reference sequence). V was pared by 2 bases and J by 8 bases, with 16 bases between. The CDR3 totals 15 residues.

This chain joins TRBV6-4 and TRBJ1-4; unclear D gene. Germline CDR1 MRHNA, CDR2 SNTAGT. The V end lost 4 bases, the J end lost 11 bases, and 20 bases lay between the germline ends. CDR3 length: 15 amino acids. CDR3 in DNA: TGTGCCAGCAGTGGACCCCGCCCAACGAAGCGTAAACTGTTTTTT. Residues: CASSGPRPTKRKLFF.

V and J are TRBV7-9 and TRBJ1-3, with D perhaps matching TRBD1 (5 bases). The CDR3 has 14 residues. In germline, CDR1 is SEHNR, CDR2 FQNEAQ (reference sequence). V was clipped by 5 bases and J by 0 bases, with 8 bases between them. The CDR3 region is CASSSGGSGNTIYF. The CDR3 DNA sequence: TGTGCCAGCAGCAGCGGGGGCTCTGGAAACACCATATATTTT.

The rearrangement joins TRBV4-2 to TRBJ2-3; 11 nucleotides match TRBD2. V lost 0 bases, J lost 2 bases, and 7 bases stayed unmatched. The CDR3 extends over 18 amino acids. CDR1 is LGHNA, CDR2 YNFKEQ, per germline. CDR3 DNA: TGTGCCAGCAGCCAAGATAGTCCGACTAGCGGGGCCACAGATACGCAGTATTTT. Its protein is CASSQDSPTSGATDTQYF.

CDR3 nucleotides: TGTGCCAGCAGGCCGGGACAGGGATACAATTCACCCCTCCACTTT. Its translation: CASRPGQGYNSPLHF. This chain links TRBV6-5 with TRBJ1-6, with TRBD1 matching 9 bases. The V gene end was trimmed by 6 bases and the J gene end by 7 bases; junction bases not matched to a gene: 7. The CDR3 has 15 amino acids. Germline V gene lookup returns CDR1 MNHEY and CDR2 SVGAGI.

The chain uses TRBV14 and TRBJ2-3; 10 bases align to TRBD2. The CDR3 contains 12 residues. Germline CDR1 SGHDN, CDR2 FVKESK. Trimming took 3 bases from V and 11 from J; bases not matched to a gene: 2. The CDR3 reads CASSHPSGRQYF. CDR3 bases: TGTGCCAGCAGCCATCCTAGCGGGAGGCAGTATTTT.

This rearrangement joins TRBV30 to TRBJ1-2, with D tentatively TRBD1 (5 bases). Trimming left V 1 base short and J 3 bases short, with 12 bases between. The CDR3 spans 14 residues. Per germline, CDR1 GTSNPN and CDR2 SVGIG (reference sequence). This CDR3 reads CAWSAQGGDYGYTF. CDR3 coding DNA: TGTGCCTGGAGTGCCCAGGGTGGGGACTATGGCTACACCTTC.

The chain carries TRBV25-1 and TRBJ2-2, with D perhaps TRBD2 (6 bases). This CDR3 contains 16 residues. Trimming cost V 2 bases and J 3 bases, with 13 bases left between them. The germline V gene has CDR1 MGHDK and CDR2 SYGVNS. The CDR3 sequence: CASSEVGGRHTGELFF. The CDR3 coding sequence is TGTGCCAGCAGTGAAGTCGGTGGGAGGCACACCGGGGAGCTGTTTTTT.

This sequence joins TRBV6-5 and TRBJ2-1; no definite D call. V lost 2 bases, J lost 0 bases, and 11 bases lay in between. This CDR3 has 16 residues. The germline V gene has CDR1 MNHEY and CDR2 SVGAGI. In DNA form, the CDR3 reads TGTGCCAGCAGTTACCTCTCTTCGAGCTCCTACAATGAGCAGTTCTTC. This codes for CASSYLSSSSYNEQFF.

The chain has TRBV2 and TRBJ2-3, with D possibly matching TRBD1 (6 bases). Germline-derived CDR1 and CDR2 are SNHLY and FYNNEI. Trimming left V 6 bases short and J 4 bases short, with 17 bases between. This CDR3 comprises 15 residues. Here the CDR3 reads CASRIIQGRSDTQYF. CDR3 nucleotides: TGTGCCAGCAGGATAATACAGGGCCGGTCAGATACGCAGTATTTT.

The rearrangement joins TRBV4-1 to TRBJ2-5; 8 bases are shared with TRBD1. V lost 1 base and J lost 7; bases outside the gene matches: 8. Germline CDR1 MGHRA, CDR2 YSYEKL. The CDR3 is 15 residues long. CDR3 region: CASSQGTGGFGTQYF. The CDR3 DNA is TGCGCCAGCAGCCAAGGAACAGGGGGGTTTGGGACCCAGTACTTC.

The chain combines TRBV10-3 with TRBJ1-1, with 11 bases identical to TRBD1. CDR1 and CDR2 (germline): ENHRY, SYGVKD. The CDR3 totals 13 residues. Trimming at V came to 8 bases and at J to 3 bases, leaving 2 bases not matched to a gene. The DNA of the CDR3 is TGTGCCATCGGACAGGGGGCCTACACTGAAGCTTTCTTT. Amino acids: CAIGQGAYTEAFF.

In DNA form, the CDR3 reads TGTGCCAGCAGCAAAGTGAAAGAGGCCGGAAACACCATATATTTT. It codes for CASSKVKEAGNTIYF. The chain recombines TRBV21-1 with TRBJ1-3. TRBV21-1 is listed as a pseudogene. The CDR3 is 15 amino acids.

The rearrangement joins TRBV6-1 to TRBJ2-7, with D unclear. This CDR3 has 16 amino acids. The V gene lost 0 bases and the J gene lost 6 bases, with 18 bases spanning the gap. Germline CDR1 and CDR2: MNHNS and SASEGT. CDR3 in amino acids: CASSEARTRSFLEQYF. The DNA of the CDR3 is TGTGCCAGCAGTGAAGCACGTACAAGGAGCTTCCTCGAGCAGTACTTC.

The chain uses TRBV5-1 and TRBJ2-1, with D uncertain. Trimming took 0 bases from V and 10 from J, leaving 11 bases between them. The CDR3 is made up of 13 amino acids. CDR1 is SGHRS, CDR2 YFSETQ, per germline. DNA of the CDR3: TGCGCCAGCAGCTTGGCCGCAAGCCGGGAGCAGTTCTTC. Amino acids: CASSLAASREQFF. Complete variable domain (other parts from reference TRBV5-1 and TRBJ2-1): KAGVTQTPRYLIKTRGQQVTLSCSPISGHRSVSWYQQTPGQGLQFLFEYFSETQRNKGNFPGRFSGRQFSNSRSEMNVSTLELGDSALYLCASSLAASREQFFGPGTRLTVL.

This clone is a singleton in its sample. This chain's CDR3 is CASRDIGGNQPQHF. The CDR3 DNA follows: TGTGCCAGCAGGGACATCGGAGGCAATCAGCCCCAGCATTTT. This sequence joins TRBV6-5 and TRBJ1-5; tentative D call: TRBD1 (5 bases). V was shortened by 6 bases and J by 2 bases, with 11 bases between the two germline ends. The CDR3 runs to 14 residues. The V gene's germline CDR1 is MNHEY and CDR2 SVGAGI.

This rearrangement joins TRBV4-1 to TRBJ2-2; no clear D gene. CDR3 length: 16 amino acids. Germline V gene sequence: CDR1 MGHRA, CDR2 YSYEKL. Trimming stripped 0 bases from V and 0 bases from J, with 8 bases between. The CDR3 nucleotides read TGCGCCAGCAGCCAAGAAAGAATAGCGAACACCGGGGAGCTGTTTTTT. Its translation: CASSQERIANTGELFF.

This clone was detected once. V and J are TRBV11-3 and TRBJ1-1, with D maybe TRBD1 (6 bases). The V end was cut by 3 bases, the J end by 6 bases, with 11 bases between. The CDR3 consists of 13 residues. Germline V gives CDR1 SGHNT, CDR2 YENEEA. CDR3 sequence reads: CASSLHRAAEAFF. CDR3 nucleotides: TGTGCCAGCAGCTTGCACAGGGCCGCTGAAGCTTTCTTT.

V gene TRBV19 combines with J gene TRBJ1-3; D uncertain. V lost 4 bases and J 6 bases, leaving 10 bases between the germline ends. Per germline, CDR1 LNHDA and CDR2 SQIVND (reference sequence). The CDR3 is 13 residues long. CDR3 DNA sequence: TGTGCCAGTAGTAGAGTCGAGGAAAACACCATATATTTT. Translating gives CASSRVEENTIYF.

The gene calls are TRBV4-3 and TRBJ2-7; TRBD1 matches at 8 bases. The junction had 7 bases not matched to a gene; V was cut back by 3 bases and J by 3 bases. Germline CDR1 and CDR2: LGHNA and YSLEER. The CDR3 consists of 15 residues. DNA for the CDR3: TGCGCCAGCAGCCAGCAGACAGGGGCTCTCTACGAGCAGTACTTC. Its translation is CASSQQTGALYEQYF.

The CDR3 sequence: CASSPPSGTGLEQYF. The CDR3 coding sequence is TGTGCCAGCAGCCCACCAAGCGGGACAGGGCTCGAGCAGTACTTC. The chain employs TRBV11-3 and TRBJ2-7, with 9 bases aligning to TRBD1. The CDR3 length is 15 residues. Germline V gives CDR1 SGHNT, CDR2 YENEEA. With V trimmed by 5 bases and J by 6 bases, 11 bases remained unmatched.